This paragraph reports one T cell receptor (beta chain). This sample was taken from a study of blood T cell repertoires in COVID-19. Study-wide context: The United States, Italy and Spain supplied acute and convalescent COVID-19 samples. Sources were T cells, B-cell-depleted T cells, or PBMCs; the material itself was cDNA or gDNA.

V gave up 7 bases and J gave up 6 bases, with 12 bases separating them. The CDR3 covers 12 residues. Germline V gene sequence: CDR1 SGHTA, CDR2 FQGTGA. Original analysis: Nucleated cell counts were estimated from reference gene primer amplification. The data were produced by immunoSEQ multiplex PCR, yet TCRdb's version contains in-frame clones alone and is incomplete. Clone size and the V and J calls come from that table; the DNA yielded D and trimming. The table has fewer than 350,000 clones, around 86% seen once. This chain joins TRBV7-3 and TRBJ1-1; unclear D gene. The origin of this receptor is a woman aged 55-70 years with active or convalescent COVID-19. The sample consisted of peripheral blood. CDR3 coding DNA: TGTGCCAGCATCCACAGCGGTCCTGAAGCTTTCTTT. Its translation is CASIHSGPEAFF.